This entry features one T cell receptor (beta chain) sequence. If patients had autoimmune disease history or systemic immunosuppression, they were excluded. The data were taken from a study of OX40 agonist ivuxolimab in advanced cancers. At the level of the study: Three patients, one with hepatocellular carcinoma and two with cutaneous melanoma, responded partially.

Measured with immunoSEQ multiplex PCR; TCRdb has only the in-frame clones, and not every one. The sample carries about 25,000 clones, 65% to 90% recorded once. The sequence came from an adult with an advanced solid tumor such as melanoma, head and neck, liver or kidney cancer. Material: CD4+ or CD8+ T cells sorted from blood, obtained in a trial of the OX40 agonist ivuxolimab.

For the CDR3, the DNA is TGTGCCAGCAGTTTAACCGGACAGGGTAGTACTGAGCAGTTCTTC. Its protein is CASSLTGQGSTEQFF. This sequence joins TRBV27 and TRBJ2-1, with 8 bases aligning to TRBD1. Germline CDR1 MNHEY, CDR2 SMNVEV (reference sequence). The CDR3 covers 15 residues. With V trimmed by 2 bases and J by 9 bases, 9 bases remained unmatched.